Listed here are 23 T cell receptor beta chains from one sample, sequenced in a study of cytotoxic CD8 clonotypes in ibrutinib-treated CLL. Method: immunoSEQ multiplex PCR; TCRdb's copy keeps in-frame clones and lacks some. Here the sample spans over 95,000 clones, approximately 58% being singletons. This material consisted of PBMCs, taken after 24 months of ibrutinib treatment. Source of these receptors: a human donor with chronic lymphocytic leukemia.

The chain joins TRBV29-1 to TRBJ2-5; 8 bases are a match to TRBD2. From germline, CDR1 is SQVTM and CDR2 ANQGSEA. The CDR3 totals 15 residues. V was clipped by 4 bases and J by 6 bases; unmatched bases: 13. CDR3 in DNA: TGCAGCGTTGCAGCGGGGGCCCTTAGCATGAAGACCCAGTACTTC. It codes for CSVAAGALSMKTQYF.

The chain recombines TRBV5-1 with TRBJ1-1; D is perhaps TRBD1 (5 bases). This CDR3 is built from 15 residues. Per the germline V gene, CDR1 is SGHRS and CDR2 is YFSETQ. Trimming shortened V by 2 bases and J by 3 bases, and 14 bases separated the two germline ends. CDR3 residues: CASSLTDRTYTEAFF. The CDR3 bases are TGCGCCAGCAGCTTAACTGACAGAACATACACTGAAGCTTTCTTT.

CDR3 amino acids: CASPRGTGAEAFF. For the CDR3, the DNA is TGTGCCAGCCCACGGGGGACAGGGGCGGAAGCTTTCTTT. The chain links TRBV18 to TRBJ1-1; 10 positions match TRBD1. The CDR3 has 13 amino acids. V was pared by 8 bases and J by 8 bases, with 8 bases of the junction left unmatched. From germline, CDR1 is KGHSH and CDR2 LQKENI.

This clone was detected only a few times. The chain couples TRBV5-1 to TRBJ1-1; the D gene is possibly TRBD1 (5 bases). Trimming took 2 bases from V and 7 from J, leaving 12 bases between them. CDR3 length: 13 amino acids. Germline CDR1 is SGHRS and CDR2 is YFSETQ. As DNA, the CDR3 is TGCGCCAGCAGCTTCCGGGACCACGGTGAAGCTTTCTTT. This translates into CASSFRDHGEAFF.

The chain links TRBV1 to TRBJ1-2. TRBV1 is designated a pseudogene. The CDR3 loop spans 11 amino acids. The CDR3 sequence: CTSSRDYGYTF. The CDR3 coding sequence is TGCACCAGCAGCCGCGACTATGGCTACACCTTC.

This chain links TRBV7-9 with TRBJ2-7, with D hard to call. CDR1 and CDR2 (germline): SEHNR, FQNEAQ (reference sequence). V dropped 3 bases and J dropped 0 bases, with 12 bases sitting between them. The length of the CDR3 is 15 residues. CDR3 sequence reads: CASSFGPASSYEQYF. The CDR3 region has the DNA TGTGCCAGCAGCTTCGGACCCGCAAGCTCCTACGAGCAGTACTTC.

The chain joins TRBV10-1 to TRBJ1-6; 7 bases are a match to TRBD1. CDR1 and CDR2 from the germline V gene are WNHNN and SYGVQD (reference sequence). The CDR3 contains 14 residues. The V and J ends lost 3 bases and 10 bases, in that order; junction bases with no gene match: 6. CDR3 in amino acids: CASSDGRGSSPLHF. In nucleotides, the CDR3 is TGCGCCAGCAGTGATGGCAGGGGGAGCTCACCCCTCCACTTT.

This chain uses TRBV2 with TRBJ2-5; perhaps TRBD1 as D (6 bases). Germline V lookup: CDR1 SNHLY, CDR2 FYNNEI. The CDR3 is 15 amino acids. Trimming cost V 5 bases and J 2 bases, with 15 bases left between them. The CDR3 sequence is CASSRETGPQETQYF. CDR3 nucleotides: TGTGCCAGCAGTAGAGAAACAGGGCCTCAAGAGACCCAGTACTTC. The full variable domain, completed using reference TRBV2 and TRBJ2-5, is EPEVTQTPSHQVTQMGQEVILRCVPISNHLYFYWYRQILGQKVEFLVSFYNNEISEKSEIFDDQFSVERPDGSNFTLKIRSTKLEDSAMYFCASSRETGPQETQYFGPGTRLLVL.

CDR3 region: CASSLASGGGGTDTQYF. CDR3 bases: TGTGCCAGCAGCTTAGCCAGCGGGGGGGGAGGCACAGATACGCAGTATTTT. This chain joins TRBV7-2 and TRBJ2-3, with 10 bases fitting TRBD2. Trimming removed 0 bases from V and 1 base from J; junction bases left unmatched: 4. CDR1 SGHTA and CDR2 FQGNSA come from the germline V gene. This CDR3 contains 17 residues. The entire variable domain, with the rest obtained from reference TRBV7-2 and TRBJ2-3, is as follows: GAGVSQSPSNKVTEKGKDVELRCDPISGHTALYWYRQSLGQGLEFLIYFQGNSAPDKSGLPSDRFSAERTGGSVSTLTIQRTQQEDSAVYLCASSLASGGGGTDTQYFGPGTRLTVL.

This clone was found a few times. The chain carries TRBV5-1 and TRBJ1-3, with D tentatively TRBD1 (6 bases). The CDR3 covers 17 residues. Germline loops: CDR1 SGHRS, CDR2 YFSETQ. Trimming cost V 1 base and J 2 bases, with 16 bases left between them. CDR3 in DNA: TGCGCCAGCAGCTTGAACCCAGAAACAGGGACTGGAAACACCATATATTTT. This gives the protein CASSLNPETGTGNTIYF.

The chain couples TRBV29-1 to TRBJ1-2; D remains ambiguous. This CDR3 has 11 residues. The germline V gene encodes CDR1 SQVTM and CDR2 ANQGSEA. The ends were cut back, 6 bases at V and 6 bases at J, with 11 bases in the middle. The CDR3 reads CSVLGSDGYTF. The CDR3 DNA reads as TGCAGCGTGCTGGGTTCTGATGGCTACACCTTC. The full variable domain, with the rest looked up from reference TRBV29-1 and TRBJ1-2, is SAVISQKPSRDICQRGTSLTIQCQVDSQVTMMFWYRQQPGQSLTLIATANQGSEATYESGFVIDKFPISRPNLTFSTLTVSNMSPEDSSIYLCSVLGSDGYTFGSGTRLTVV.

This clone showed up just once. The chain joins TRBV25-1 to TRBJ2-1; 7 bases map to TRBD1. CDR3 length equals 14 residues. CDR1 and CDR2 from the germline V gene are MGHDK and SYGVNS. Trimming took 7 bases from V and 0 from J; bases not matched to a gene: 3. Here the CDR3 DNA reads TGTGCCAGCACACCAGGGGGCTCCTACAATGAGCAGTTCTTC. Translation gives CASTPGGSYNEQFF.

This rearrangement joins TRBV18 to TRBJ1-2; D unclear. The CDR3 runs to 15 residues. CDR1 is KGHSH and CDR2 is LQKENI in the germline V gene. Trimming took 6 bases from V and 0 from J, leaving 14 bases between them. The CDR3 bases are TGTGCCAGCTCCTCCTCCCGGGAAGCTAACTATGGCTACACCTTC. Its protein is CASSSSREANYGYTF. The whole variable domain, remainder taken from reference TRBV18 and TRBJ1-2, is NAGVMQNPRHLVRRRGQEARLRCSPMKGHSHVYWYRQLPEEGLKFMVYLQKENIIDESGMPKERFSAEFPKEGPSILRIQQVVRGDSAAYFCASSSSREANYGYTFGSGTRLTVV.

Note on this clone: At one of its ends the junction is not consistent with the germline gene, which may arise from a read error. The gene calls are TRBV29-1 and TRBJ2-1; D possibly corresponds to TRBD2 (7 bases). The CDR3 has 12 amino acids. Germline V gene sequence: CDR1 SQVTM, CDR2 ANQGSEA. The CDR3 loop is CSVEPTGGPSVF. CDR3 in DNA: TGCAGCGTTGAACCTACCGGGGGGCCTAGTGTCTTC.

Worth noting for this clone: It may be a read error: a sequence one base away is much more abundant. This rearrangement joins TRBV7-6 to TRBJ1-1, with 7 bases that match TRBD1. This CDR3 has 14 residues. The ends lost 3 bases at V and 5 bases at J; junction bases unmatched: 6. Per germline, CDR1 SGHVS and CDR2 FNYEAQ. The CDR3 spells CASSFEGARTEAFF. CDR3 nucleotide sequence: TGTGCCAGCAGCTTCGAGGGGGCGCGGACTGAAGCTTTCTTT.

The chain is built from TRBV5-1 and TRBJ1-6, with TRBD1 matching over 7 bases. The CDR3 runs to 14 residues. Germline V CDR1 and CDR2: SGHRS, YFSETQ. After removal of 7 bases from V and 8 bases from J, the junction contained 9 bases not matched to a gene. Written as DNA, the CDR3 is TGCGCCAGCTCGCCAAGGACAGGAGATTCACCCCTCCACTTT. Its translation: CASSPRTGDSPLHF.

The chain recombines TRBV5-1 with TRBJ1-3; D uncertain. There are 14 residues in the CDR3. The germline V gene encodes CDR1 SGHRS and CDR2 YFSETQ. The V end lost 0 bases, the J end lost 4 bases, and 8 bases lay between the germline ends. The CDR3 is CASSLGEAGNTIYF. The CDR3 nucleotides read TGCGCCAGCAGCTTGGGGGAGGCAGGAAACACCATATATTTT. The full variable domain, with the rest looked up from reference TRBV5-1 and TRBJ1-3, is KAGVTQTPRYLIKTRGQQVTLSCSPISGHRSVSWYQQTPGQGLQFLFEYFSETQRNKGNFPGRFSGRQFSNSRSEMNVSTLELGDSALYLCASSLGEAGNTIYFGEGSWLTVV.

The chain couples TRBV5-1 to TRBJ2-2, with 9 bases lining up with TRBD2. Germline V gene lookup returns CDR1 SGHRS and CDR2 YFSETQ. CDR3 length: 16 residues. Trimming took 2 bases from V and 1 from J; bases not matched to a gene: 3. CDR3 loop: CASSFSGGLNTGELFF. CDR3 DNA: TGCGCCAGCAGCTTTAGCGGGGGTCTGAACACCGGGGAGCTGTTTTTT.

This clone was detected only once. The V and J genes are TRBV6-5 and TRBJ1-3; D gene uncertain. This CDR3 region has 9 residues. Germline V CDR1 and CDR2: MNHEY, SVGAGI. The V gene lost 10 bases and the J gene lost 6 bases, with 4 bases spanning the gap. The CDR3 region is CATENTIYF. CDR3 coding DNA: TGTGCCACGGAAAACACCATATATTTT.

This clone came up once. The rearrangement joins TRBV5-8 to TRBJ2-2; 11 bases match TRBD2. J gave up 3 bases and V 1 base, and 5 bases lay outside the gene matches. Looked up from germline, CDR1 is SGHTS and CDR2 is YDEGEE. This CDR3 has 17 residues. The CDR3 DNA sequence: TGTGCCAGCAGCTTGCTACTAGCGGGGGAGTACACCGGGGAGCTGTTTTTT. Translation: CASSLLLAGEYTGELFF.

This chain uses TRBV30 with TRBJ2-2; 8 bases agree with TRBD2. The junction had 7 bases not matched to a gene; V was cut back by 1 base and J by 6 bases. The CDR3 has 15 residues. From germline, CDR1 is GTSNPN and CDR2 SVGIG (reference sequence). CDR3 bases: TGTGCCTGGAGTGAACTAGCGGAGCCCTCCGGGGAGCTGTTTTTT. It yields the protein CAWSELAEPSGELFF.

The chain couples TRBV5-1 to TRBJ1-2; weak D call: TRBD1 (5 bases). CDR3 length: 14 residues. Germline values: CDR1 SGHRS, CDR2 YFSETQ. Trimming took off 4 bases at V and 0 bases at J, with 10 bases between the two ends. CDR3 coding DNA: TGCGCCAGCAGCATGGACACCACTAACTATGGCTACACCTTC. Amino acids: CASSMDTTNYGYTF. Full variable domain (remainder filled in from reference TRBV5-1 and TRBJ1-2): KAGVTQTPRYLIKTRGQQVTLSCSPISGHRSVSWYQQTPGQGLQFLFEYFSETQRNKGNFPGRFSGRQFSNSRSEMNVSTLELGDSALYLCASSMDTTNYGYTFGSGTRLTVV.

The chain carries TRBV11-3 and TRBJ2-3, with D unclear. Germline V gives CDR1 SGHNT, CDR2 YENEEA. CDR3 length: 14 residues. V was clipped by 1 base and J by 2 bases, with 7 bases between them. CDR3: CASSLAGTTDTQYF. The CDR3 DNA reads TGTGCCAGCAGCTTAGCAGGCACCACAGATACGCAGTATTTT.